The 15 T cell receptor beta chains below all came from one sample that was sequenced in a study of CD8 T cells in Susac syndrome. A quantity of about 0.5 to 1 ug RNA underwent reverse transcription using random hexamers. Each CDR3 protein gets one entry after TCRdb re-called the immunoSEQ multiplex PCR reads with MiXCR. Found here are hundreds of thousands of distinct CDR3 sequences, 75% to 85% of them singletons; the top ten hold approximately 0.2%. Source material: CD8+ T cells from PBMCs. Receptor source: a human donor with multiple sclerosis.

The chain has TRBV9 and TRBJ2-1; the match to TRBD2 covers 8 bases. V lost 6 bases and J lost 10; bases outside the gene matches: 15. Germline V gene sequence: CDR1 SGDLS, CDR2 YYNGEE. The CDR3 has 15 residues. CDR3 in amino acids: CASTVTSGLVSEQFF. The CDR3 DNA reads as TGTGCCAGCACCGTCACATCGGGACTAGTGAGCGAGCAGTTCTTC.

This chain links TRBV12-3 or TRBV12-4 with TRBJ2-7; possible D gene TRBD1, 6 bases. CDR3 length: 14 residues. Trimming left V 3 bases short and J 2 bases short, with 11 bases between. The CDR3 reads CASSFFGTPYEQYF. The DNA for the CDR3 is TGTGCCAGCAGTTTTTTTGGGACACCCTACGAGCAGTACTTC.

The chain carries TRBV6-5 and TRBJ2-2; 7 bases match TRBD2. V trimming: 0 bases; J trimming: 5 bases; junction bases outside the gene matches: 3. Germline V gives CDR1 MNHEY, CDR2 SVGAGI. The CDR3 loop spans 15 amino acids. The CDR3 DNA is TGTGCCAGCAGTTACTCTGGACTAGTTACCGGGGAGCTGTTTTTT. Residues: CASSYSGLVTGELFF.

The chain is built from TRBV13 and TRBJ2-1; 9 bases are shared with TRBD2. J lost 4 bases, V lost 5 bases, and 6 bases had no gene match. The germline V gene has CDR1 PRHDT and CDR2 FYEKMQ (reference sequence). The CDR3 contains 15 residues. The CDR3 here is CASSLPSGMYNEQFF. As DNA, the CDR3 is TGTGCCAGCAGCCTCCCTAGCGGGATGTACAATGAGCAGTTCTTC.

As DNA, the CDR3 is TGTGCCAGCAGCACCCTAGCGGTTAGCTCCTACAATGAGCAGTTCTTC. Translated: CASSTLAVSSYNEQFF. The genes are TRBV7-9 and TRBJ2-1; 7 bases agree with TRBD2. The CDR3 has 16 residues. CDR1 and CDR2 from the germline V gene are SEHNR and FQNEAQ (reference sequence). V lost 5 bases, J lost 0 bases, and 7 bases stayed unmatched.

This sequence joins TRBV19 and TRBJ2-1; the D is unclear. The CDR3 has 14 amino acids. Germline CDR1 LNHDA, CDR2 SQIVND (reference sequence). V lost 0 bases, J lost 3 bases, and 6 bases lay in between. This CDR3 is CASSIEGNYNEQFF. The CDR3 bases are TGTGCCAGTAGTATAGAGGGGAACTACAATGAGCAGTTCTTC.

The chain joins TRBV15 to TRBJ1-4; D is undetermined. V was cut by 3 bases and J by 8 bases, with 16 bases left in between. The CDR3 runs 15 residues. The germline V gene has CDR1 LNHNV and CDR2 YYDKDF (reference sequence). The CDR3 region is CATSRARVGPEKLFF. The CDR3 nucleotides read TGTGCCACCAGCAGGGCCCGGGTAGGGCCGGAAAAACTGTTTTTT.

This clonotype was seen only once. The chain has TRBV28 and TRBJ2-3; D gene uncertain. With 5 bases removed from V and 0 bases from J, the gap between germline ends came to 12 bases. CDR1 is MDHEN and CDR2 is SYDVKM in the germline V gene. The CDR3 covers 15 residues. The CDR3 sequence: CASSAASSSTDTQYF. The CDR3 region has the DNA TGTGCCAGCAGTGCGGCCAGCTCTAGCACAGATACGCAGTATTTT.

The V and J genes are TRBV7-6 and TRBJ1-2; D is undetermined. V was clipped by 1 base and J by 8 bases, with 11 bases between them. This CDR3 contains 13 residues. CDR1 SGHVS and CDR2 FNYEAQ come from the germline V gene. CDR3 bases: TGTGCCAGCAGCTTAGAAGGGAGACACGGCTACACCTTC. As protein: CASSLEGRHGYTF.

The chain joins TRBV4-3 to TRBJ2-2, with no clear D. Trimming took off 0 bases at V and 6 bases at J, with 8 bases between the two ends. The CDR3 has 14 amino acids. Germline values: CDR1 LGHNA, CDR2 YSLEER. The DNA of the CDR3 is TGCGCCAGCAGCCAAGATGGGCTAGCCGGGGAGCTGTTTTTT. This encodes CASSQDGLAGELFF.

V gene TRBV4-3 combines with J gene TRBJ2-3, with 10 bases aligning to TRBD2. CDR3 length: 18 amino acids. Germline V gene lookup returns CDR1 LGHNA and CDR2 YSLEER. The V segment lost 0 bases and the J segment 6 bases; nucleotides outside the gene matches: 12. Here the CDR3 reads CASSQDRSLLAGRDTQYF. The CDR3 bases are TGCGCCAGCAGCCAAGATCGCTCCTTACTAGCGGGGAGGGATACGCAGTATTTT.

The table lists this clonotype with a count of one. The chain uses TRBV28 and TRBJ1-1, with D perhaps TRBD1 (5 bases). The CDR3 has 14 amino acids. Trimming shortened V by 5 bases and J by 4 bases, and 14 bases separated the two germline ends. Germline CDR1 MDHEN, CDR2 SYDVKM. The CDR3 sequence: CASSLNRDRTEAFF. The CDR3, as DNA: TGTGCCAGCAGTCTCAACCGGGACCGCACTGAAGCTTTCTTT.

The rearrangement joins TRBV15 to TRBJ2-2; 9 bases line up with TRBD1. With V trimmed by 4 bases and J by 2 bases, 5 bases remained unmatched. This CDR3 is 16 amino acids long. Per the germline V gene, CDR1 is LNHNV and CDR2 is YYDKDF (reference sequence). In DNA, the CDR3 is TGTGCCACCAGCATTACAGGGGGCCCTAACACCGGGGAGCTGTTTTTT. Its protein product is CATSITGGPNTGELFF. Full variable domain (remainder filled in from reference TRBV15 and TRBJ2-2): DAMVIQNPRYQVTQFGKPVTLSCSQTLNHNVMYWYQQKSSQAPKLLFHYYDKDFNNEADTPDNFQSRRPNTSFCFLDIRSPGLGDTAMYLCATSITGGPNTGELFFGEGSRLTVL.

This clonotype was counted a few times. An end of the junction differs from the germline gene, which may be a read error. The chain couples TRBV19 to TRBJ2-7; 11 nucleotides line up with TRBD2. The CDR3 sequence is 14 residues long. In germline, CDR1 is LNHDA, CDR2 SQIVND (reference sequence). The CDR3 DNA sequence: TGTGCCAGTAGTATACTAGCGGGAGGCTACGAGCAGTACTTT. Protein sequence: CASSILAGGYEQYF.

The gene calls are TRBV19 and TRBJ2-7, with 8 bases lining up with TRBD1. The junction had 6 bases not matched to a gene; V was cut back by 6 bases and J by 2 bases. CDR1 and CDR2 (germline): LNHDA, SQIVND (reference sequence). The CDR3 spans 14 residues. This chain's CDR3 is CASSPTTGAYEQYF. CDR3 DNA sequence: TGTGCCAGTAGCCCCACGACAGGGGCCTACGAGCAGTACTTC.